This entry lists 21 T cell receptor beta chains sequenced from one sample in a study of T cell responses to AZD1222 COVID-19 vaccine. Clones were sequenced by immunoSEQ multiplex PCR, and TCRdb holds only the in-frame ones, with some missing. The profile shows roughly 100,000 clones, about 90% of them singletons. The sample was peripheral blood, taken 28 days after the second AZD1222 dose. These receptors were collected from an adult who received the AZD1222 COVID-19 vaccine.

The CDR3 region is CASSSDRGIFGTEAFF. The CDR3 nucleotides read TGTGCCAGCAGCTCCGACAGGGGGATTTTCGGCACTGAAGCTTTCTTT. The chain employs TRBV7-9 and TRBJ1-1, with 9 bases lining up with TRBD1. Germline CDR1 and CDR2: SEHNR and FQNEAQ (reference sequence). This CDR3 contains 16 residues. Trimming took 4 bases from V and 4 from J; bases not matched to a gene: 10.

This sequence joins TRBV9 and TRBJ1-1; tentatively, D is TRBD1 (5 bases). Germline loops: CDR1 SGDLS, CDR2 YYNGEE. Between the trimmed V and J ends, which lost 0 bases and 4 bases, there was a span of 16 bases. This CDR3 is built from 16 residues. The CDR3 coding sequence is TGTGCCAGCAGCGTAGTTAGGCCAGGGCGCAGCACTGAAGCTTTCTTT. Amino acid sequence: CASSVVRPGRSTEAFF.

The rearrangement joins TRBV7-2 to TRBJ1-2; D might be TRBD1 (5 bases). V shed 4 bases and J shed 4 bases, with 10 bases lying between them. From germline, CDR1 is SGHTA and CDR2 FQGNSA. The CDR3 covers 13 residues. CDR3 loop: CASSSPDSYGYTF. The CDR3 region has the DNA TGTGCCAGCAGCTCCCCCGACAGCTATGGCTACACCTTC.

The chain's CDR3 is CASSFRPQGANGYTF. The DNA of the CDR3 is TGTGCCAGCAGTTTCAGGCCCCAGGGGGCGAATGGCTACACCTTC. The chain carries TRBV28 and TRBJ1-2; 8 bases match TRBD1. This CDR3 comprises 15 residues. Germline V gene sequence: CDR1 MDHEN, CDR2 SYDVKM. J was trimmed by 6 bases and V by 3 bases; bases with no gene match: 9.

This clone was seen a handful of times. The genes are TRBV18 and TRBJ1-2; D call uncertain. The germline V gene encodes CDR1 KGHSH and CDR2 LQKENI. Trimming removed 8 bases at V and 8 bases at J, with 30 bases between. The CDR3 sequence is 17 residues long. The CDR3 DNA reads as TGTGCCAGCATGCCAGCTCACCACCCAATGAAATCGGGCGGCTACACCTTC. Translated: CASMPAHHPMKSGGYTF.

This sequence joins TRBV12-3 or TRBV12-4 and TRBJ2-5; the D gene is possibly TRBD1 (6 bases). CDR3 length: 13 amino acids. V shed 8 bases and J shed 3 bases, with 13 bases lying between them. CDR3 DNA sequence: TGTGCCAGCGTCAGGTCAGGGGAAGAGACCCAGTACTTC. Residues: CASVRSGEETQYF.

This chain uses TRBV5-1 with TRBJ1-6; D is unclear. Trimming shortened V by 3 bases and J by 9 bases, and 16 bases separated the two germline ends. The CDR3 sequence is 15 residues long. Germline CDR1 is SGHRS and CDR2 is YFSETQ. The CDR3, as DNA: TGCGCCAGCAGCTCATCAAATCCGGGAATTTCACCCCTCCACTTT. As protein: CASSSSNPGISPLHF.

This clone was recorded once. The chain is built from TRBV7-6 and TRBJ2-5; the D gene could be TRBD1 or TRBD2 (5 bases each). Germline V gene sequence: CDR1 SGHVS, CDR2 FNYEAQ. The CDR3 runs 20 residues. The V and J ends lost 5 bases and 0 bases respectively, with 28 bases between them. The CDR3 loop reads CASSPGWGEDSPTNQETQYF. The CDR3 bases are TGTGCCAGCAGCCCGGGATGGGGCGAGGACTCTCCAACAAACCAAGAGACCCAGTACTTC.

The chain uses TRBV7-9 and TRBJ1-1, with D uncertain. The V and J ends lost 5 bases and 4 bases respectively, with 11 bases between them. In germline, CDR1 is SEHNR, CDR2 FQNEAQ (reference sequence). This CDR3 has 13 residues. The CDR3 DNA reads as TGTGCCAGCAGCCTGGACCCCCGCACTGAAGCTTTCTTT. It translates to CASSLDPRTEAFF.

The chain joins TRBV7-3 to TRBJ2-1; 9 nucleotides agree with TRBD1. Germline values: CDR1 SGHTA, CDR2 FQGTGA. CDR3 size: 15 residues. The J segment lost 5 bases and the V segment lost 5 bases, leaving 7 bases of the junction unmatched. The CDR3 reads CASSPDRGAHNEQFF. CDR3 nucleotide sequence: TGTGCCAGCAGCCCCGACAGGGGGGCGCACAATGAGCAGTTCTTC.

The chain recombines TRBV5-5 with TRBJ1-5, with a weak D call TRBD1 (6 bases). Germline V gene sequence: CDR1 SGHKS, CDR2 YYEKEE (reference sequence). With 4 bases removed from V and 9 bases from J, the gap between germline ends came to 14 bases. The CDR3 extends over 13 amino acids. DNA of the CDR3: TGTGCCAGCAGCGCCTCGCAGGACAGGCCCCAGCATTTT. This encodes CASSASQDRPQHF.

This clone was detected only a few times. The chain joins TRBV6-2 or TRBV6-3 to TRBJ2-2; TRBD2 agrees at 10 bases. Germline CDR1 MNHEY, CDR2 SVGEGT. Trimming at V came to 2 bases and at J to 1 base, leaving 7 bases not matched to a gene. The length of the CDR3 is 18 residues. CDR3 sequence: CASSYPRTSGLNTGELFF. The DNA of the CDR3 is TGTGCCAGCAGTTACCCCCGGACTAGCGGTCTGAACACCGGGGAGCTGTTTTTT.

The rearrangement joins TRBV3-1 (or the pseudogene TRBV3-2) to TRBJ1-1; D unclear. The CDR3 is made up of 12 amino acids. CDR1 is LGHDT, CDR2 YNNKEL, per germline (reference sequence). V lost 4 bases, J lost 0 bases, and 3 bases lay in between. The CDR3 coding sequence is TGTGCCAGCAGCCCTTTGAACACTGAAGCTTTCTTT. It encodes CASSPLNTEAFF.

The chain is built from TRBV9 and TRBJ2-7; 7 nucleotides line up with TRBD2. The V gene's germline CDR1 is SGDLS and CDR2 YYNGEE. This CDR3 region has 14 residues. Losses at the gene ends were 0 bases for V and 3 bases for J; bases not matched to a gene: 3. The DNA for the CDR3 is TGTGCCAGCAGCGTAGGAGGGAGGGGCTACGAGCAGTACTTC. Protein product: CASSVGGRGYEQYF.

The table lists this clone with a count of one. The V gene is TRBV12-5, the J gene TRBJ2-3; 10 bases map to TRBD2. Germline values: CDR1 LGHNT, CDR2 FRNRAP. After removal of 0 bases from V and 0 bases from J, the junction contained 12 bases not matched to a gene. This CDR3 spans 20 amino acids. Written as DNA, the CDR3 is TGTGCTAGTGGTTTGGTAAGGTTAGGCGAGACTAGCGGGAGCACAGATACGCAGTATTTT. This encodes CASGLVRLGETSGSTDTQYF. The entire variable domain, with the rest obtained from reference TRBV12-5 and TRBJ2-3, is as follows: DARVTQTPRHKVTEMGQEVTMRCQPILGHNTVFWYRQTMMQGLELLAYFRNRAPLDDSGMPKDRFSAEMPDATLATLKIQPSEPRDSAVYFCASGLVRLGETSGSTDTQYFGPGTRLTVL.

The chain joins TRBV3-1 (or the pseudogene TRBV3-2) to TRBJ2-5; D ambiguous. CDR1 and CDR2 (germline): LGHDT, YNNKEL (reference sequence). This CDR3 is 12 amino acids long. Trimming stripped 5 bases from V and 0 bases from J, with 4 bases between. The CDR3 region is CASSSYQETQYF. The DNA for the CDR3 is TGTGCCAGCAGCTCGTACCAAGAGACCCAGTACTTC.

This sequence joins TRBV5-1 and TRBJ1-1, with D maybe TRBD1 (5 bases). Between the trimmed V and J ends, which lost 4 bases and 1 base, there was a span of 17 bases. The V gene's germline CDR1 is SGHRS and CDR2 YFSETQ. This CDR3 contains 16 residues. CDR3 amino acids: CASSGGIATRNTEAFF. DNA of the CDR3: TGCGCCAGCAGCGGGGGGATTGCAACTCGGAACACTGAAGCTTTCTTT. The full variable domain, its missing parts supplied by reference TRBV5-1 and TRBJ1-1, is KAGVTQTPRYLIKTRGQQVTLSCSPISGHRSVSWYQQTPGQGLQFLFEYFSETQRNKGNFPGRFSGRQFSNSRSEMNVSTLELGDSALYLCASSGGIATRNTEAFFGQGTRLTVV.

The rearrangement links TRBV5-1 to TRBJ1-2; TRBD1 might be the D (6 bases). Trimming removed 0 bases from V and 4 bases from J, with 10 bases in between. Germline CDR1 is SGHRS and CDR2 is YFSETQ. The CDR3 runs 14 residues. The CDR3 sequence is CASSLVTGTYGYTF. CDR3 DNA: TGCGCCAGCAGCTTGGTAACAGGGACCTATGGCTACACCTTC.

The CDR3 reads CASHSGPNTGELFF. The CDR3, as DNA: TGTGCCAGCCATAGCGGGCCGAACACCGGGGAGCTGTTTTTT. This sequence joins TRBV2 and TRBJ2-2; TRBD2 agrees at 7 bases. From germline, CDR1 is SNHLY and CDR2 FYNNEI. This CDR3 is built from 14 residues. V gave up 8 bases and J gave up 0 bases; unmatched junction bases: 3.

J is TRBJ2-1 and V is TRBV11-2; a possible D gene is TRBD1 (6 bases). V was shortened by 1 base and J by 8 bases, with 15 bases between the two germline ends. Germline lookup yields CDR1 SGHAT and CDR2 FQNNGV. The CDR3 length is 15 residues. The CDR3 here is CASSLGTGRYDEQFF. The CDR3 bases are TGTGCCAGCAGCTTAGGCACAGGGCGGTACGATGAGCAGTTCTTC.

The chain recombines TRBV5-1 with TRBJ2-5; 11 bases map to TRBD2. In germline, CDR1 is SGHRS, CDR2 YFSETQ. J was trimmed by 4 bases and V by 6 bases; bases with no gene match: 11. CDR3 length: 16 amino acids. This CDR3 reads CASTLRLAGSGETQYF. CDR3 sequence (DNA): TGCGCCAGCACCCTCCGACTAGCGGGATCGGGAGAGACCCAGTACTTC.